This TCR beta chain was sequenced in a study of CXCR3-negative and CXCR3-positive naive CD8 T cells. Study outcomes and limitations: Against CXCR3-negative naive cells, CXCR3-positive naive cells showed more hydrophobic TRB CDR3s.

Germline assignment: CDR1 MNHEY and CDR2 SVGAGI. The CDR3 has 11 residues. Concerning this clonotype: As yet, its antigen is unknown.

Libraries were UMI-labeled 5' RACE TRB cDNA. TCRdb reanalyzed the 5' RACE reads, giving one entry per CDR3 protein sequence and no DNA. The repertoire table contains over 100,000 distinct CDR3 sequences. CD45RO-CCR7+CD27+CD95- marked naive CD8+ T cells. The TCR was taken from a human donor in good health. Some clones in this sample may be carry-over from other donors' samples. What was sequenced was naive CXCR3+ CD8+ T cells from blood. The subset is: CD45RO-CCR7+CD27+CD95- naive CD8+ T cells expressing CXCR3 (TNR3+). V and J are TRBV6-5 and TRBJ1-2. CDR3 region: CATKDPSGYTF.